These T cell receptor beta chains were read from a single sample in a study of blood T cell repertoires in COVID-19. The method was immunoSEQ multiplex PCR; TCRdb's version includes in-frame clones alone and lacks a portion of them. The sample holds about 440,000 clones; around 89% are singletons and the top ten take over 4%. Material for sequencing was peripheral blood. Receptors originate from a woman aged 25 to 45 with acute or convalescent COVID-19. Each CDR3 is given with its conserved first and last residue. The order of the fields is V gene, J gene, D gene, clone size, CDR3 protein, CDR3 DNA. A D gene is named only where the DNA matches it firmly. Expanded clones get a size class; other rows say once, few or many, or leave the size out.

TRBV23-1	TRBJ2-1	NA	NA	CASSHWQLALSYNEQFF	TGCGCCAGCAGTCATTGGCAGCTAGCCCTCTCCTACAATGAGCAGTTCTTC
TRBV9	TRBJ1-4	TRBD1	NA	CASSSRGDRVEKLFF	TGTGCCAGCAGCTCTAGGGGGGACAGGGTCGAAAAACTGTTTTTT
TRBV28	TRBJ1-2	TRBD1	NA	CASSSTGKVGYTF	TGTGCCAGCAGTTCGACAGGGAAGGTTGGCTACACCTTC
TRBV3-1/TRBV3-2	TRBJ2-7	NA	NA	CASSPGTGPYEQYF	TGTGCCAGCAGCCCCGGCACGGGTCCCTACGAGCAGTACTTC
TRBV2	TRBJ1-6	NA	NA	CASSEGALTNSPLHF	TGTGCCAGCAGTGAAGGGGCACTGACTAATTCACCCCTCCACTTT
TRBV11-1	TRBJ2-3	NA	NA	CASSPHEGAGTQYF	TGTGCCAGCAGCCCACATGAGGGAGCGGGTACGCAGTATTTT
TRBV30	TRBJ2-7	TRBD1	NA	CAGSGTGWYEQYF	TGTGCCGGCTCCGGGACAGGGTGGTACGAGCAGTACTTC
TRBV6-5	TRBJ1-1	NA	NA	CASSRGGTLGTEAFF	TGTGCCAGCAGCAGAGGAGGGACTCTTGGGACTGAAGCTTTCTTT
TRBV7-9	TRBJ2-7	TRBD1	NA	CASSSTGQSYEQYF	TGTGCCAGCAGCTCAACGGGACAGTCCTACGAGCAGTACTTC
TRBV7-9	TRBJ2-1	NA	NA	CASSLEVLSYNEQFF	TGTGCCAGCAGCTTAGAAGTTCTATCCTACAATGAGCAGTTCTTC
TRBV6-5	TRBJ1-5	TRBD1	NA	CASSYSRGNQPQHF	TGTGCCAGCAGTTACTCCAGGGGGAATCAGCCCCAGCATTTT
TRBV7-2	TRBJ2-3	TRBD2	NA	CASSLVGLGTQYF	TGTGCCAGCAGCTTAGTGGGACTAGGAACGCAGTATTTT
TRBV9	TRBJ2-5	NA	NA	CASSVGLDNSVQYF	TGTGCCAGCAGCGTAGGACTAGACAATTCTGTCCAGTACTTC
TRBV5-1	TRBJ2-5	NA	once	CASNAGSQETQYF	TGCGCCAGCAACGCCGGGAGCCAAGAGACCCAGTACTTC
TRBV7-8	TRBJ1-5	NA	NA	CASSPGVWIQPQHF	TGTGCCAGCAGCCCAGGGGTCTGGATTCAGCCCCAGCATTTT
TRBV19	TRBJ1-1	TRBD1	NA	CASRSTGGGTEAFF	TGTGCCAGTAGATCCACAGGGGGCGGAACTGAAGCTTTCTTT
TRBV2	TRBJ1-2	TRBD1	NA	CASSPWTGGAVLDGYTF	TGTGCCAGCAGCCCATGGACAGGGGGCGCGGTGTTGGACGGCTACACCTTC
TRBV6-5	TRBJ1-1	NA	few	CASSTGNTEAFF	TGTGCCAGCTCGACAGGGAACACTGAAGCTTTCTTT
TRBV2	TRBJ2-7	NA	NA	CASSAGVEQYF	TGTGCCAGCAGTGCAGGGGTCGAGCAGTACTTC
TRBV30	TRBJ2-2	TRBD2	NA	CAWNGRGGSSTGELFF	TGTGCCTGGAATGGGCGGGGGGGCTCGAGCACCGGGGAGCTGTTTTTT
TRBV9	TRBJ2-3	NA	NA	CASTPDRGDTQYF	TGTGCCAGCACCCCCGATCGGGGAGATACGCAGTATTTT
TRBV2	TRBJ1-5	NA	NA	CASSEGRGSNQPQHF	TGTGCCAGCAGTGAAGGAAGGGGGAGCAATCAGCCCCAGCATTTT
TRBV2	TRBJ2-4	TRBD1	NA	CASSPTGSKNIQYF	TGTGCCAGCAGTCCGACAGGGAGTAAAAACATTCAGTACTTC
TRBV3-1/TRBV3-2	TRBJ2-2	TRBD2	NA	CASSSPGTSGGAPGELFF	TGTGCCAGCAGCTCGCCCGGGACTAGCGGGGGGGCCCCCGGGGAGCTGTTTTTT
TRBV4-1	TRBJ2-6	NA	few	CASSQPYRDSGANVLTF	TGCGCCAGCAGCCAACCCTACAGGGACTCTGGGGCCAACGTCCTGACTTTC
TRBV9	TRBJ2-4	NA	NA	CASSPTAPIAKNIQYF	TGTGCCAGCAGCCCCACTGCCCCCATAGCCAAAAACATTCAGTACTTC
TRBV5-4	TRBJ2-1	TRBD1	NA	CASSLQTGSYNEQFF	TGTGCCAGCAGCTTACAGACAGGGTCCTACAATGAGCAGTTCTTC
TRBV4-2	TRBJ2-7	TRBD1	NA	CASSQRQGVEQYF	TGTGCCAGCAGCCAGCGGCAGGGGGTAGAGCAGTACTTC
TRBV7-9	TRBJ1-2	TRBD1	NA	CASSADRGKANYGYTF	TGTGCCAGCAGTGCGGACAGGGGTAAAGCTAACTATGGCTACACCTTC
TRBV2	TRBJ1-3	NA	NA	CASSVGQAHSGNTIYF	TGTGCCAGCAGTGTGGGGCAGGCCCACTCTGGAAACACCATATATTTT
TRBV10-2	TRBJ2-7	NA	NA	CASSDQGLSEQYF	TGCGCCAGCAGTGACCAGGGGTTAAGCGAGCAGTACTTC
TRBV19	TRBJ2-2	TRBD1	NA	CASTRRDRGVDGELFF	TGTGCCAGTACACGCCGGGACAGGGGGGTTGACGGGGAGCTGTTTTTT
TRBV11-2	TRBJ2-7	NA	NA	CASSLDNGYEQYF	TGTGCCAGCAGCTTAGATAACGGCTACGAGCAGTACTTC
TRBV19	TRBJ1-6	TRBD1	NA	CASSPGTGRLGKGPLHF	TGTGCCAGTAGCCCAGGGACAGGGCGTCTTGGTAAGGGGCCCCTCCACTTT
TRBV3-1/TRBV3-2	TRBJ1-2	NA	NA	CASSQGVQGIYGYTF	TGTGCCAGCAGCCAAGGAGTACAGGGTATCTATGGCTACACCTTC
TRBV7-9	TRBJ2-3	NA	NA	CASSLELASDTQYF	TGTGCCAGCAGCTTAGAATTAGCGTCAGATACGCAGTATTTT
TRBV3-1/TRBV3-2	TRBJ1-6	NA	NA	CASSQGLRRGSYNSPLHF	TGTGCCAGCAGCCAAGGTTTGAGGCGGGGTTCCTATAATTCACCCCTCCACTTT
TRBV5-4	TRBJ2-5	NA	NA	CASSQQGWETQYF	TGTGCCAGCAGCCAACAGGGATGGGAGACCCAGTACTTC
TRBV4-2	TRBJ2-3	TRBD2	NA	CASSQFTSGGTDTQYF	TGTGCCAGCAGCCAGTTTACTAGCGGGGGTACAGATACGCAGTATTTT
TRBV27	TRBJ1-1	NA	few	CASIIRSGGGTEAFF	TGTGCCAGCATTATTCGTAGTGGGGGAGGGACTGAAGCTTTCTTT